Listed below are T cell receptor beta chains from one sample, sequenced in a study of early T cells in non-severe SARS-CoV-2 infection. TCRdb recomputed calls from the 5' RACE reads with MiXCR, one row per CDR3 protein. Altogether about 68,000 distinct CDR3 sequences are present, approximately 11% being singletons, with the ten largest covering roughly 6%. Sample: whole blood. These receptors came from an adult who was a healthcare worker with PCR-confirmed SARS-CoV-2 infection or an uninfected control (not recorded which). The CDR3 runs from the conserved cysteine through the conserved F or W. The D gene is left open where the match is weak. Only some rows state a clone size, as once, few, many or a class for expanded clones.

J gene	clone size	D gene	V gene	CDR3 DNA	CDR3 protein
TRBJ2-5	many	TRBD2	TRBV5-1	TGCGCCAGCAGCTTGGAGGGACGGGGGGAAGAGACCCAGTACTTC	CASSLEGRGEETQYF
TRBJ1-1	many	.	TRBV5-1	TGCGCCAGCAGCTTGGAATGGGGTACTGAAGCTTTCTTT	CASSLEWGTEAFF
TRBJ1-6	.	.	TRBV11-1	TGTGCCAGCCCCCCGGACGGAGCTCCCCTCCACTTT	CASPPDGAPLHF
TRBJ2-5	many	.	TRBV21-1	TGTGCCAGCAGCAAAGCGCCTACTAGCGGGAGGTCCCAAGAGACCCAGTACTTC	CASSKAPTSGRSQETQYF
TRBJ2-3	.	.	TRBV19	TGTGCCAGTAGTCACAGGGAGGCAGATACGCAGTATTTT	CASSHREADTQYF
TRBJ2-4	many	.	TRBV3-1	TGTGCCAGCAGCCAAGGCACGGAGAGGGACATTCAGTACTTC	CASSQGTERDIQYF
TRBJ1-6	few	.	TRBV25-1	TGTGCCAGCAGTGAAGGGGGCCTCTATAATTCACCCCTCCACTTT	CASSEGGLYNSPLHF
TRBJ2-3	few	TRBD2	TRBV10-2	TGCGCCAGCAGAGCCAGCGGGAGTCGGACAGATACGCAGTATTTT	CASRASGSRTDTQYF
TRBJ1-1	.	TRBD1	TRBV4-1	TGCGCCAGCAGCCAAGTACAGGGGAAGAACACTGAAGCTTTCTTT	CASSQVQGKNTEAFF
TRBJ2-7	.	.	TRBV5-1	TGCGCCAGCAGCTGGACCAACTCCTACGAGCAGTACTTC	CASSWTNSYEQYF
TRBJ2-2	many	.	TRBV28	TGTGCCAGCAGTTCTCTATTCCGGGCCCTTACCCCCACCGGGGAGCTGTTTTTT	CASSSLFRALTPTGELFF
TRBJ1-2	few	TRBD1	TRBV12-3/TRBV12-4	TGTGCCAGCAGGGACAGGGCGGAGGGTGGCTACACCTTC	CASRDRAEGGYTF
TRBJ1-2	medium-sized	TRBD1	TRBV6-6	TGTGCCAGCAGTCAACCAACCAGGGGGCTGGACTATGGCTACACCTTC	CASSQPTRGLDYGYTF
TRBJ2-3	many	.	TRBV7-9	TGTGCCAGCAGCTTAGGAGGTCCAGGGAGCACAGATACGCAGTATTTT	CASSLGGPGSTDTQYF
TRBJ2-7	.	TRBD2	TRBV18	TGTGCCAGCTCACCACCGGGGGGGGACTACGAGCAGTACTTC	CASSPPGGDYEQYF
TRBJ2-1	many	.	TRBV15	TGTGCCACCAGCAGAGAGAGGGGCCCTGGCAATGAGCAGTTCTTC	CATSRERGPGNEQFF
TRBJ2-1	.	TRBD1	TRBV12-3/TRBV12-4	TGTGCCAGCAGTTTTGGGCAGGGGGCTGGAAATGAGCAGTTCTTC	CASSFGQGAGNEQFF
TRBJ1-1	.	.	TRBV4-3	TGCGCCAGCAGCCAAGATCGGGTCGTCGAAGCTTTCTTT	CASSQDRVVEAFF
TRBJ2-7	.	.	TRBV5-1	TGCGCCAGCAGCTTGGCCTCTTCCTACGAGCAGTACTTC	CASSLASSYEQYF
TRBJ1-2	.	.	TRBV7-9	TGTGCCAGCAGCTTAGGACACGTCAGAGACTATGGCTACACCTTC	CASSLGHVRDYGYTF
TRBJ2-1	.	.	TRBV5-4	TGTGCCAGCAGCTCGGGCAGTACCTACAATGAGCAGTTCTTC	CASSSGSTYNEQFF
TRBJ2-5	many	.	TRBV10-3	TGTGCCATCAGCTCCGGACAGAAAGAGACCCAGTACTTC	CAISSGQKETQYF
TRBJ1-1	.	TRBD1	TRBV27	TGTGCCAGCAGTCCTCAGACAGGGGGCTTTTCCGTGGCTTTCTTT	CASSPQTGGFSVAFF
TRBJ2-1	.	TRBD2	TRBV28	TGTGCCAGCAGTGTGACTAGCGGGGGGCTGGGAGCCAATGAGCAGTTCTTC	CASSVTSGGLGANEQFF
TRBJ2-2	.	TRBD1	TRBV6-5	TGTGCCACGGGACAGTCCACCGGGGAGCTGTTTTTT	CATGQSTGELFF
TRBJ1-5	many	.	TRBV19	TGTGCCAGTAACAATCAGCCCCAGCATTTT	CASNNQPQHF
TRBJ2-1	few	.	TRBV7-2	TGTGCCAGCAGCTTAGTAGGGACGAGCTCCTACAATGAGCAGTTCTTC	CASSLVGTSSYNEQFF
TRBJ1-5	few	.	TRBV28	TGTGCCAGCTTCCCCGGGGAGCTGAGCAGCAATCAGCCCCAGCATTTT	CASFPGELSSNQPQHF
TRBJ1-2	.	.	TRBV15	TGTGCCACCAGCAGAGAAGGGGTCGGCTACACCTTC	CATSREGVGYTF
TRBJ2-1	many	.	TRBV9	TGTGCCAGCAGCGCTCCGGGACGGAACAATGAGCAGTTCTTC	CASSAPGRNNEQFF
TRBJ2-7	.	TRBD1	TRBV20-1	TGCAGTGGACAGGGGGACTACGAGCAGTACTTC	CSGQGDYEQYF
TRBJ1-2	.	.	TRBV25-1	TGTGCCAGCAGTGCTCAAGGGAGTTACTATGGCTACACCTTC	CASSAQGSYYGYTF
TRBJ2-5	.	.	TRBV5-1	TGCGCCAGCAGCTTGACCAGGGGCCCCCCAGCCCAGTACTTC	CASSLTRGPPAQYF
TRBJ1-2	many	.	TRBV28	TGTGCCAGCATTCAGGTGGGCTATGGCTACACCTTC	CASIQVGYGYTF
TRBJ2-3	few	TRBD2	TRBV6-6	TGTGCCAGCAGTCGTGGCACTAGCGACCCGTACCGACGCACAGATACGCAGTATTTT	CASSRGTSDPYRRTDTQYF
TRBJ1-1	few	.	TRBV4-1	TGCGCCAGCAGCCGGGGTTTGGAGACTGAAGCTTTCTTT	CASSRGLETEAFF
TRBJ2-7	few	.	TRBV6-4	TGTGCCAGCAGTCTTTCCTCGTTATCGGACGTTACGTGGCCGCCGGTGAACTTC	CASSLSSLSDVTWPPVNF
TRBJ1-6	.	.	TRBV10-3	TGTGCCATCAGTGCCGCCAGCCTACTGGGCAATTCACCCCTCCACTTT	CAISAASLLGNSPLHF
TRBJ2-3	many	.	TRBV25-1	TGTGCGTCCACGGGTATTCGCACAGATACGCAGTATTTT	CASTGIRTDTQYF
TRBJ2-3	.	TRBD2	TRBV14	TGTGCCAGCAGCCAAGATGAGCGGGAGGGCGAGGATACGCAGTATTTT	CASSQDEREGEDTQYF
TRBJ1-5	many	.	TRBV4-1	TGCGCCAGCAGCCAACCCGACAGCCAGCCCCAGCATTTT	CASSQPDSQPQHF
TRBJ2-2	many	TRBD2	TRBV15	TGTGCCACAGGCATAGCGGGAGAGACCGGGGAGCTGTTTTTT	CATGIAGETGELFF
TRBJ2-7	few	.	TRBV29-1	TGCAGCGTTGTCGTCGGGGCGACCTACGAGCAGTACTTC	CSVVVGATYEQYF
TRBJ2-3	many	TRBD2	TRBV4-3	TGCGCCAGCAGCCATGATACGGCGGGAGACGCCTCTAGCACAGATACGCAGTATTTT	CASSHDTAGDASSTDTQYF
TRBJ2-1	many	.	TRBV20-1	TGCAGTGCTAGAGATCTAGGCACTTGGGCTCGGTTCTTC	CSARDLGTWARFF
TRBJ2-1	.	.	TRBV20-1	TGCAGTGCACCCGACAGTAGTTGGGGCGAGACTGAGTCCAGCGCTATGAGCTCCTACAATGAGCAGTTCTTC	CSAPDSSWGETESSAMSSYNEQFF